Listed here are 8 T cell receptor beta chains from one sample, sequenced in a study of human T cells and chemical hapten exposure. The sample's time point: pre-sensitization, week 0. Treatment given: therapeutic diphenylcyclopropenone sensitization with weekly scalp DPC. TCRdb itself ran the RACE reads through MiXCR, one entry per CDR3 protein. The table shows a few hundred thousand distinct CDR3 sequences, with approximately 7.5% occurring only once. Here the sequenced sample was whole blood, taken in connection with sensitization to the hapten diphenylcyclopropenone (DPC). Every receptor here comes from a man aged 18 to 35 with alopecia areata. Some clones in this sample may be carry-over from other donors' samples.

This clonotype occurred many times. The V gene is TRBV6-5, the J gene TRBJ2-1; D is perhaps TRBD2 (6 bases). V gave up 5 bases and J gave up 8 bases, with 7 bases separating them. The CDR3 consists of 11 residues. The germline gives CDR1 MNHEY, CDR2 SVGAGI. The CDR3 reads CASSGGYEQFF. Here the CDR3 DNA reads TGTGCCAGCAGTGGGGGGTATGAGCAGTTCTTC.

This clonotype was observed many times. J is TRBJ1-5 and V is TRBV12-5, with 9 bases lining up with TRBD1. The germline CDR1 and CDR2 sequences are LGHNT and FRNRAP. With 4 bases clipped from V and 7 bases from J, the junction kept 5 bases outside the gene matches. CDR3 length: 14 residues. For the CDR3, the DNA is TGTGCTAGTGGTTCCGGGACAGGGCAGCAGCCCCAGCATTTT. This translates into CASGSGTGQQPQHF.

This rearrangement joins TRBV11-2 to TRBJ1-5; TRBD1 agrees at 7 bases. V was pared by 4 bases and J by 2 bases, with 11 bases of the junction left unmatched. The CDR3 covers 17 residues. Germline values: CDR1 SGHAT, CDR2 FQNNGV. The CDR3 DNA is TGTGCCAGCAGCTCCGACCAGCAGGGGGACGGCAATCAGCCCCAGCATTTT. Amino acid sequence: CASSSDQQGDGNQPQHF.

This chain connects TRBV5-4 to TRBJ2-3, with D maybe TRBD2 (7 bases). The V gene lost 3 bases and the J gene lost 5 bases, with 13 bases spanning the gap. The CDR3 has 14 residues. Germline V gene data show CDR1 as SGHNT and CDR2 as YYREEE (reference sequence). CDR3 amino acids: CASSYGGPGDTQYF. DNA of the CDR3: TGTGCCAGCAGCTACGGGGGGCCGGGAGATACGCAGTATTTT. The full variable domain, with the rest looked up from reference TRBV5-4 and TRBJ2-3, is ETGVTQSPTHLIKTRGQQVTLRCSSQSGHNTVSWYQQALGQGPQFIFQYYREEENGRGNFPPRFSGLQFPNYSSELNVNALELDDSALYLCASSYGGPGDTQYFGPGTRLTVL.

This sequence joins TRBV2 and TRBJ2-7; D remains ambiguous. This CDR3 contains 14 residues. V was pared by 6 bases and J by 0 bases, with 12 bases between. CDR1 is SNHLY, CDR2 FYNNEI, per germline. The CDR3 protein is CASSTDGYSYEQYF. Written as DNA, the CDR3 is TGTGCCAGCAGCACTGACGGCTACTCCTACGAGCAGTACTTC. The full variable domain, rest sourced from reference TRBV2 and TRBJ2-7, is EPEVTQTPSHQVTQMGQEVILRCVPISNHLYFYWYRQILGQKVEFLVSFYNNEISEKSEIFDDQFSVERPDGSNFTLKIRSTKLEDSAMYFCASSTDGYSYEQYFGPGTRLTVT.

V gene TRBV14 combines with J gene TRBJ2-1; 7 bases are a match to TRBD2. Germline loops: CDR1 SGHDN, CDR2 FVKESK. This CDR3 comprises 14 residues. The V segment lost 4 bases and the J segment 6 bases; nucleotides outside the gene matches: 6. The chain's CDR3 is CASSPTTSFNEQFF. DNA for the CDR3: TGTGCCAGCAGCCCAACGACTAGCTTCAATGAGCAGTTCTTC.

This clonotype was counted ten times or more. This chain connects TRBV5-1 to TRBJ2-7; D is tentatively TRBD1 or TRBD2 (5 bases each). The CDR3 is 13 residues long. V lost 8 bases and J 2 bases, leaving 14 bases between the germline ends. In germline, CDR1 is SGHRS, CDR2 YFSETQ. CDR3 loop: CASSGTATYEQYF. The CDR3, as DNA: TGCGCCAGTTCCGGGACCGCCACCTACGAGCAGTACTTC.

This clonotype occurred a few times. The CDR3, as DNA: TGTGCCAGCTATACGAACACCGGGGAGCTGTTTTTT. This codes for CASYTNTGELFF. The V call is TRBV5-6, the J call TRBJ2-2; D is unclear. CDR1 is SGHDT, CDR2 YYEEEE, per germline. With 7 bases removed from V and 0 bases from J, the gap between germline ends came to 4 bases. The CDR3 has 12 amino acids.